This T cell receptor (beta chain) was found in a study of blood T cell repertoires in COVID-19. Overall study context: Whether acute or convalescent, the COVID-19 samples came from the United States, Italy and Spain. PBMCs, B-cell-depleted T cells, or T cells provided the cDNA or gDNA that made up the material.

In the original workflow: Cell counts per sample came from amplifying reference gene primers. Sequencing used immunoSEQ multiplex PCR; TCRdb keeps in-frame clones, though not all of them. D and trimming were read from the DNA, whereas the V and J calls and clone size are those reported in that table. The data contain around 150,000 clones, 85% of them seen just once; the ten biggest clones take up about 3%. The source material was peripheral blood. The clonotype originates from a human donor with acute or convalescent COVID-19. The donor label of this sample is uncertain.

The CDR3 loop is CASSRNPGFMNTEAFF. The CDR3 DNA is TGCGCCAGCAGCCGGAACCCGGGGTTCATGAACACTGAAGCTTTCTTT. This chain links TRBV4-1 with TRBJ1-1, with no clear D. The V gene's germline CDR1 is MGHRA and CDR2 YSYEKL. Trimming took 4 bases from V and 0 from J, leaving 15 bases between them. CDR3 length: 16 residues.